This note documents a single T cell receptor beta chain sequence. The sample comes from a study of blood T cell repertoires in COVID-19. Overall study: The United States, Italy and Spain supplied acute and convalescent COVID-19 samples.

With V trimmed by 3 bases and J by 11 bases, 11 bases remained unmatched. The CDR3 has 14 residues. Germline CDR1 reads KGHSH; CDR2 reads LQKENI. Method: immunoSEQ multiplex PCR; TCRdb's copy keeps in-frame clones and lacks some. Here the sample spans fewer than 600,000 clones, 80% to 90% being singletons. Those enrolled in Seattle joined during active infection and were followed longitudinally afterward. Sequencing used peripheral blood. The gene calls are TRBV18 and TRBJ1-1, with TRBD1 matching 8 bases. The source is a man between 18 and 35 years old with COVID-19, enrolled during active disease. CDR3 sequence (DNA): TGTGCCAGCTCACCGTCCCAGGGGGCTCCTGGGGCTTTCTTT. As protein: CASSPSQGAPGAFF.